What follows describes a single TCR beta chain. CDR1 and CDR2 (germline): MNHNS, SASEGT. The CDR3 is made up of 14 amino acids. The V gene lost 5 bases and the J gene lost 5 bases, with 15 bases spanning the gap. MiXCR, applied by TCRdb to the RT-PCR reads, yields one record per CDR3 protein. The repertoire includes approximately 160,000 distinct CDR3 sequences, 30% of them detected once, and 3.2% sits in the top ten. The sample originates from a study of patients and donors after allogeneic stem cell transplantation. Sequencing was performed on blood, either unsorted or a sorted T cell fraction (not recorded which). V and J are TRBV6-1 and TRBJ2-5; D remains ambiguous. The clonotype originates from a human donor who was either an allogeneic HSCT recipient or a stem cell or donor lymphocyte infusion donor (not recorded which). It is not recorded whose cells these are; they may come from a transplant donor. CDR3 protein: CASSYFIGFETQYF. CDR3 bases: TGTGCCAGCAGTTACTTCATTGGCTTCGAGACCCAGTACTTC.